This is a list of T cell receptor beta chains from one sample in a study of shared clonotypes between healthy human individuals. Sequenced by immunoSEQ multiplex PCR; TCRdb stores in-frame clones only, minus some. The data contain 800,000 or so clones, about 96% of them singletons. Specimen: naive CD8+ T cells sorted from blood. The source of these receptors is a man aged 30-40 years in good health. Both conserved end residues are part of each CDR3. The D gene is left open where the match is weak. Some rows have no size entry. The others give once, few or many, or a class for an expanded clone.

D gene: TRBD1
V gene: TRBV7-9
clone size: -
J gene: TRBJ1-1
CDR3 length: 15
CDR3 DNA: TGTGCCAGCAGCTTAGTGACAGGGACGAACACTGAAGCTTTCTTT
CDR3 protein: CASSLVTGTNTEAFF

D gene: -
V gene: TRBV6-1
clone size: -
J gene: TRBJ1-5
CDR3 length: 14
CDR3 DNA: TGTGCCAGCAGGGACCAGGGTAGCAATCAGCCCCAGCATTTT
CDR3 protein: CASRDQGSNQPQHF

D gene: -
V gene: TRBV5-1
clone size: -
J gene: TRBJ1-1
CDR3 length: 13
CDR3 DNA: TGCGCCAGCAGCTACTCATTGAACACTGAAGCTTTCTTT
CDR3 protein: CASSYSLNTEAFF

D gene: -
V gene: TRBV2
clone size: once
J gene: TRBJ1-6
CDR3 length: 15
CDR3 DNA: TGTGCCAGCAGTTGGGGATCGTCTAATAATTCACCCCTCCACTTT
CDR3 protein: CASSWGSSNNSPLHF

D gene: -
V gene: TRBV14
clone size: -
J gene: TRBJ2-7
CDR3 length: 16
CDR3 DNA: TGTGCCAGCAGCGAAGGAACCTTGACAGAGAACTACGAGCAGTACTTC
CDR3 protein: CASSEGTLTENYEQYF

D gene: TRBD2
V gene: TRBV30
clone size: -
J gene: TRBJ2-1
CDR3 length: 14
CDR3 DNA: TGTGCCTGGGCAGGACTAGCGGATTACAATGAGCAGTTCTTC
CDR3 protein: CAWAGLADYNEQFF

D gene: TRBD2
V gene: TRBV10-3
clone size: once
J gene: TRBJ2-1
CDR3 length: 14
CDR3 DNA: TGTGCCATCAGTGTGGGGGGACTAGCGGGAGAGCAGTTCTTC
CDR3 protein: CAISVGGLAGEQFF

D gene: -
V gene: TRBV7-8
clone size: -
J gene: TRBJ1-1
CDR3 length: 14
CDR3 DNA: TGTGCCAGCAGCATAGCTCAGGCGAACACTGAAGCTTTCTTT
CDR3 protein: CASSIAQANTEAFF

D gene: TRBD2
V gene: TRBV27
clone size: -
J gene: TRBJ2-1
CDR3 length: 15
CDR3 DNA: TGTGCCAGCAGTTATGGGACTAGCGGAAACAATGAGCAGTTCTTC
CDR3 protein: CASSYGTSGNNEQFF

D gene: TRBD2
V gene: TRBV19
clone size: -
J gene: TRBJ2-1
CDR3 length: 16
CDR3 DNA: TGTGCCAGTACAACCGCGGGGCTAGCGGGGAGCAATGAGCAGTTCTTC
CDR3 protein: CASTTAGLAGSNEQFF

D gene: -
V gene: TRBV28
clone size: -
J gene: TRBJ2-7
CDR3 length: 14
CDR3 DNA: TGTGCCAGCAGCTCCGGTCGGACTTCCTACGAGCAGTACTTC
CDR3 protein: CASSSGRTSYEQYF

D gene: -
V gene: TRBV7-2
clone size: -
J gene: TRBJ2-7
CDR3 length: 16
CDR3 DNA: TGTGCCAGCAGCTTAGCGCGGGGAGACTTCTCCTACGAGCAGTACTTC
CDR3 protein: CASSLARGDFSYEQYF

D gene: -
V gene: TRBV29-1
clone size: -
J gene: TRBJ2-2
CDR3 length: 15
CDR3 DNA: TGCAGCGTTGAAGCGGCAGGGAAGAACACCGGGGAGCTGTTTTTT
CDR3 protein: CSVEAAGKNTGELFF

D gene: -
V gene: TRBV7-9
clone size: -
J gene: TRBJ2-4
CDR3 length: 16
CDR3 DNA: TGTGCCAGCAGCTTATCGACGGGGGTAGCCAAAAACATTCAGTACTTC
CDR3 protein: CASSLSTGVAKNIQYF

D gene: TRBD2
V gene: TRBV9
clone size: once
J gene: TRBJ2-3
CDR3 length: 17
CDR3 DNA: TGTGCCAGCAGCGTAGACCCGCGGGAGTGGTTAACAGATACGCAGTATTTT
CDR3 protein: CASSVDPREWLTDTQYF

D gene: -
V gene: TRBV12-5
clone size: -
J gene: TRBJ2-1
CDR3 length: 15
CDR3 DNA: TGTGCTAGTGGTTTGGTACTAGGCACTCAAGGGGAGCAGTTCTTC
CDR3 protein: CASGLVLGTQGEQFF

D gene: -
V gene: TRBV7-2
clone size: -
J gene: TRBJ2-2
CDR3 length: 13
CDR3 DNA: TGTGCCAGCAGCTCCATTTCCACCGGGGAGCTGTTTTTT
CDR3 protein: CASSSISTGELFF

D gene: TRBD1
V gene: TRBV29-1
clone size: -
J gene: TRBJ2-1
CDR3 length: 14
CDR3 DNA: TGCAGCGCCCAAGACAGGGGGCGAGCCAATGAGCAGTTCTTC
CDR3 protein: CSAQDRGRANEQFF

D gene: -
V gene: TRBV4-1
clone size: -
J gene: TRBJ2-2
CDR3 length: 15
CDR3 DNA: TGCGCCAGCAGCCACACCCCGACGAACACCGGGGAGCTGTTTTTT
CDR3 protein: CASSHTPTNTGELFF

D gene: -
V gene: TRBV5-4
clone size: -
J gene: TRBJ2-7
CDR3 length: 18
CDR3 DNA: TGTGCCAGCAGCTTAAGAGGGGCCTCCTTAACTAGAACCTACGAGCAGTACTTC
CDR3 protein: CASSLRGASLTRTYEQYF

D gene: -
V gene: TRBV29-1
clone size: -
J gene: TRBJ2-7
CDR3 length: 13
CDR3 DNA: TGCAGCGTTCGGCCCCTGGATCACTACGAGCAGTACTTC
CDR3 protein: CSVRPLDHYEQYF

D gene: -
V gene: TRBV29-1
clone size: once
J gene: TRBJ2-7
CDR3 length: 12
CDR3 DNA: TGCAGTGTTCTTGGGGCAGGAGTCGAGCAGTACTTC
CDR3 protein: CSVLGAGVEQYF

D gene: TRBD1
V gene: TRBV7-6
clone size: -
J gene: TRBJ2-1
CDR3 length: 16
CDR3 DNA: TGTGCCAGCAGCCAGACAGGGCCGGCCCGCTACAATGAGCAGTTCTTC
CDR3 protein: CASSQTGPARYNEQFF

D gene: TRBD1
V gene: TRBV27
clone size: once
J gene: TRBJ2-7
CDR3 length: 14
CDR3 DNA: TGTGCCAGCAGTGCTCGACAGGGGGCGCGGGGGCAGTACTTC
CDR3 protein: CASSARQGARGQYF

D gene: TRBD1
V gene: TRBV11-2
clone size: -
J gene: TRBJ2-7
CDR3 length: 15
CDR3 DNA: TGTGCCAGCAGCTTAGCGGACAGGGGGCAAGACGAGCAGTACTTC
CDR3 protein: CASSLADRGQDEQYF

D gene: -
V gene: TRBV11-2
clone size: -
J gene: TRBJ2-5
CDR3 length: 13
CDR3 DNA: TGTGCCAGCAGCTTAGGGACGGGCGGGACCCAGTACTTC
CDR3 protein: CASSLGTGGTQYF

D gene: TRBD2
V gene: TRBV27
clone size: -
J gene: TRBJ2-1
CDR3 length: 14
CDR3 DNA: TGTGCCAGCAGTCCCCGGACTAGCGGGGGGGAGCAGTTCTTC
CDR3 protein: CASSPRTSGGEQFF

D gene: -
V gene: TRBV6-5
clone size: -
J gene: TRBJ1-3
CDR3 length: 15
CDR3 DNA: TGTGCCAGCAGTTACGCGAGAGGGACGGGAAACACCATATATTTT
CDR3 protein: CASSYARGTGNTIYF